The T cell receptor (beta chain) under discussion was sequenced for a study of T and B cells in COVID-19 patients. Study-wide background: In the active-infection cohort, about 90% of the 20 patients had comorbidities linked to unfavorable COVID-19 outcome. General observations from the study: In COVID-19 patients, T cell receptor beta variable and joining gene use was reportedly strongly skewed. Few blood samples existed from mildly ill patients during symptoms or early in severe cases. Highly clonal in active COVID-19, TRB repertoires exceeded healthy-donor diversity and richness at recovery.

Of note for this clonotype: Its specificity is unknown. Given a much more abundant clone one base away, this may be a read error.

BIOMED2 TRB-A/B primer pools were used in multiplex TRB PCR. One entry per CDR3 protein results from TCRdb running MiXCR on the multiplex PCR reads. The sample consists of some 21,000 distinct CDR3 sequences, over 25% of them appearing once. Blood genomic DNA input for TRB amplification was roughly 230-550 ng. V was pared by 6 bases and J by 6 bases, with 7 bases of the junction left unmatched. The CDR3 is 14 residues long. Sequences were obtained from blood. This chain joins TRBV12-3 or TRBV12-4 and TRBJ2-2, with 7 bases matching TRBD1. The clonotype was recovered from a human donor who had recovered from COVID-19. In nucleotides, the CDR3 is TGTGCCAGCAGAGATGAACAGGGGTCCGGGGAGCTGTTTTTT. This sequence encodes CASRDEQGSGELFF.